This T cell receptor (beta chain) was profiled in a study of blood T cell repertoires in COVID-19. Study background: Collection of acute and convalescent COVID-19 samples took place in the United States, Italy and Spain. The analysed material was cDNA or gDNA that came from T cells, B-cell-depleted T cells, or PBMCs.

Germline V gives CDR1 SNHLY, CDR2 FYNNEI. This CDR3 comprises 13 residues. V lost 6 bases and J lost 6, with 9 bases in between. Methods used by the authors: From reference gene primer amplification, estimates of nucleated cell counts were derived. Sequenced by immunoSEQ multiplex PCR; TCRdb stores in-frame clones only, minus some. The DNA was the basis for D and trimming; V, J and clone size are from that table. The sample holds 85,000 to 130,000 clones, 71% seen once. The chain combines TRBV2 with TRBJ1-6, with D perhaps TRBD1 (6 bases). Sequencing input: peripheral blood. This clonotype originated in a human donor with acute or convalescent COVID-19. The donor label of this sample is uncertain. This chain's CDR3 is CASRGGANSPLHF. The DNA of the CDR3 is TGTGCCAGCAGGGGGGGGGCTAATTCACCCCTCCACTTT.